These T cell receptor beta chains were read from a single sample in a study of T cells in Graves' hyperthyroidism and ophthalmopathy. TCRdb fed the multiplex PCR reads into MiXCR, producing one record per CDR3 protein. The repertoire holds about 640,000 distinct CDR3 sequences, with 14% as singletons. The sequencing sample was made of blood. These TCRs come from a woman between 50 and 59 years old with Graves' ophthalmopathy. Each CDR3 is given with its conserved first and last residue. D genes are given only for firm matches. Clone size is stated in some rows and not others, as once, few, many or a class when expanded.

v_gene	j_gene	d_gene	abundance	len	CDR3nt	CDR3aa
TRBV18	TRBJ2-1	TRBD2	few	17	TGTGCCAGCTCAACACTAGCGGGAGCCATCGGGGGCAATGAGCAGTTCTTC	CASSTLAGAIGGNEQFF
TRBV24-1	TRBJ2-2	-	-	17	TGTGCCACCAGTGATAGGCGAGCGGGCGATAACACCGGGGAGCTGGTTTTT	CATSDRRAGDNTGELVF
TRBV20-1	TRBJ1-2	-	few	15	TGCAGTGCTAACTATTTATATACAGGTGTCTATGGCTACACCTTC	CSANYLYTGVYGYTF
TRBV4-1	TRBJ1-5	-	few	15	TGCGCCAGCAGTCCAAGGGACGGAGAGGCCCAGCCCCAGCATTTT	CASSPRDGEAQPQHF
TRBV10-3	TRBJ2-5	-	-	14	TGTGCCATCAGTGAACAAGGCAGACGAGAGACCCAGTACTTC	CAISEQGRRETQYF
TRBV25-1	TRBJ2-1	TRBD2	-	16	TGTGCCAGCAGTGGGGGACTAGCGGAAATTTACAATGAGCAGTTCTTC	CASSGGLAEIYNEQFF
TRBV7-2	TRBJ2-1	-	many	12	TGTGCCAGCAGCCGGGAAGTCCGGGAGCAGTTCTTC	CASSREVREQFF
TRBV12-3/TRBV12-4	TRBJ2-7	-	many	13	TGTGCCAGCAGTTTTAGGGACTCGGGGGAGCAGTACTTC	CASSFRDSGEQYF
TRBV9	TRBJ1-5	TRBD1	-	15	TGTGCCAGCAGCGAAGGACAGGGGTCACATCAGCCCCAGCATTTT	CASSEGQGSHQPQHF
TRBV28	TRBJ1-1	-	-	15	TGTGCCAGCAGCACAGTAGGAGGGGTGGACACTGAAGCTTTCTTT	CASSTVGGVDTEAFF
TRBV12-3/TRBV12-4	TRBJ2-2	TRBD2	-	16	TGTGCCAGCAGGGCGGGACTAGCGGGATACACCGGGGAGCTGTTTTTT	CASRAGLAGYTGELFF
TRBV6-1	TRBJ1-5	-	-	14	TGTGCCAGCAGCAACTCGGGATCCAATCAGCCCCAGCATTTT	CASSNSGSNQPQHF
TRBV29-1	TRBJ1-2	-	few	15	TGCAGCGTTGAAGTTGTTTGGGAGGACAGCAATGGCTACACCTTC	CSVEVVWEDSNGYTF
TRBV15	TRBJ2-1	-	many	15	TGTGCCACCAGCAGAGCGCCGGGAGAGTTCAATGAGCAGTTCTTC	CATSRAPGEFNEQFF
TRBV4-3	TRBJ2-4	-	-	15	TGCGCCAGCAGCCAAGATACGGCGGGACTTTACATTCAGTACTTC	CASSQDTAGLYIQYF
TRBV28	TRBJ1-2	TRBD1	-	15	TGTGCCAGCAGAGAGGACAGGGGGCGCAGTTATGGCTACACCTTC	CASREDRGRSYGYTF
TRBV7-3	TRBJ2-7	-	many	13	TGTGCCAGCAGCCCCAGGGTCACCTACGAGCAGTACTTC	CASSPRVTYEQYF
TRBV28	TRBJ2-1	TRBD2	many	16	TGTGCCAGCAGCCCTAGTGGCGGGAGGACCTACAATGAGCAGTTCTTC	CASSPSGGRTYNEQFF
TRBV7-3	TRBJ2-2	-	few	13	TGTGCCAGCAGCTCTCAACACACCGGGGAGCTGTTTTTT	CASSSQHTGELFF
TRBV15	TRBJ2-5	-	few	16	TGTGCCACCAGCAGAGATCTTTGGGACACGGAAGAGACCCAGTACTTC	CATSRDLWDTEETQYF
TRBV24-1	TRBJ2-5	TRBD2	few	16	TGTGCCACCAGTAAGTCCGGACTAGCGGGAGAGGAGACCCAGTACTTC	CATSKSGLAGEETQYF
TRBV12-3/TRBV12-4	TRBJ1-5	TRBD1	many	18	TGTGCCAGCAGCCAGGACAGGGGGCGGGGAGGTAGCAATCAGCCCCAGCATTTT	CASSQDRGRGGSNQPQHF
TRBV24-1	TRBJ2-3	-	-	14	TGTGCCGCCAGTCTCGGGACAACTCCAGATACGCAGTATTTT	CAASLGTTPDTQYF
TRBV20-1	TRBJ2-7	-	once	13	TGCAGTGCTAGGGGAGGGGGGCACTACGAGCAGTACTTC	CSARGGGHYEQYF
TRBV9	TRBJ2-1	-	few	16	TGTGCCAGCAGCGTAGATCCAGCGATCAGATACAATGAGCAGTTCTTC	CASSVDPAIRYNEQFF
TRBV7-3	TRBJ2-7	TRBD2	many	16	TGTGCCAGCAGCTTAACGCGGACTAGCGGAACCTACGAGCAGTACTTC	CASSLTRTSGTYEQYF
TRBV7-9	TRBJ2-3	TRBD2	many	16	TGTGCCAGCAGGTTGGGACTAGCGGGGCCCACAGATACGCAGTATTTT	CASRLGLAGPTDTQYF
TRBV5-6	TRBJ1-2	-	few	17	TGTGCCAGCAGCACGGGGGGACTCCCAACTGGTTTTTATGGCTACACCTTC	CASSTGGLPTGFYGYTF
TRBV5-1	TRBJ2-7	TRBD2	many	17	TGCGCCAGCAGCGATGGGACTAGCGGGATGGTCCTCTACGAGCAGTACTTC	CASSDGTSGMVLYEQYF
TRBV4-1	TRBJ1-2	TRBD1	once	15	TGCGCCAGCAGACCGAGGACAGGGGGCGACTATGGCTACACCTTC	CASRPRTGGDYGYTF
TRBV7-8	TRBJ1-5	TRBD1	many	16	TGTGCCAGCAGCAGTCCAGGGGGGGGTAGCAATCAGCCCCAGCATTTT	CASSSPGGGSNQPQHF
TRBV2	TRBJ1-2	-	few	12	TGTGCCAGCGGCCGGGAAAACTATGGCTACACCTTC	CASGRENYGYTF
TRBV28	TRBJ2-3	-	many	12	TGTGCCAGCAGCCCCAGCCCAGTGTCTCAGTATTTT	CASSPSPVSQYF
TRBV4-3	TRBJ2-3	TRBD2	-	18	TGCGCCAGCAGCCAAGAGGGGGAACTAGCGGGAGTCACAGATACGCAGTATTTT	CASSQEGELAGVTDTQYF
TRBV29-1	TRBJ1-1	-	many	12	TGCAGCGCTGAGATACAGGGATCTGAAGCTTTCTTT	CSAEIQGSEAFF
TRBV7-2	TRBJ2-7	TRBD2	-	15	TGTGCCAGCAGCTTACCGACTAGCGGGAACTACGAGCAGTACTTC	CASSLPTSGNYEQYF
TRBV6-2/TRBV6-3	TRBJ2-7	TRBD2	many	16	TGTGCCAGCAGTTACTCCTGGAGGACTAGCAGCTACGAGCAGTACTTC	CASSYSWRTSSYEQYF
TRBV28	TRBJ2-5	TRBD1	-	14	TGTGCCAACAGTTTAATCGGACAGGGAGAGACCCAGTACTTC	CANSLIGQGETQYF
TRBV28	TRBJ2-7	TRBD1	many	18	TGTGCCAGCAGTTCCGCAAAGCTCCTACTGACAGGGAAGTACGAGCAGTACTTC	CASSSAKLLLTGKYEQYF
TRBV19	TRBJ1-2	-	-	14	TGTGCCAGTAGTCCCTTACGACAGAAGAATGGCTACACCTTC	CASSPLRQKNGYTF
TRBV6-1	TRBJ2-1	TRBD2	many	15	TGTGCCAGCAGCGCACTAGCGGGAGGGAACAATGAGCAGTTCTTC	CASSALAGGNNEQFF
TRBV20-1	TRBJ1-2	-	few	13	TGCAGTGCTACTGATTATAGACAGGACGGCTACACCTTC	CSATDYRQDGYTF
TRBV5-5	TRBJ2-1	-	-	15	TGTGCCAGCAGCTTGGTAATTTTAGGAGGCAATGAGCAGTTCTTC	CASSLVILGGNEQFF
TRBV3-1	TRBJ1-1	-	many	16	TGTGCCAGCAGCCAAGATCTCGATCCGATCGGCACTGAAGCTTTCTTT	CASSQDLDPIGTEAFF
TRBV5-1	TRBJ2-5	TRBD1	-	15	TGCGCCAGCAGCTACGTCCAGGGGGCGCGGGAGACCCAGTACTTC	CASSYVQGARETQYF
TRBV2	TRBJ2-4	TRBD1	many	16	TGTGCCAGCAGGGGAGGACAGGGGGGCCCCAAAAACATTCAGTACTTC	CASRGGQGGPKNIQYF
TRBV7-9	TRBJ1-5	-	many	13	TGTGCCAGCAGCGCACAGGAAAGCCAGCCCCAGCATTTT	CASSAQESQPQHF
TRBV24-1	TRBJ1-2	TRBD1	-	14	TGTGCCACCAGTGATTCGGACAGGGGGTATGGCTACACCTTC	CATSDSDRGYGYTF
TRBV15	TRBJ2-1	-	-	13	TGTGCCACCAGCAGAGAAATCGACAATGAGCAGTTCTTC	CATSREIDNEQFF
TRBV20-1	TRBJ2-2	TRBD1	-	16	TGCAGTGCTAGACCTTTTCGACAGGGAAACACCGGGGAGCTGTTTTTT	CSARPFRQGNTGELFF
TRBV20-1	TRBJ2-5	TRBD2	few	15	TGCAGTGCTGGAGCTAGCGGGAGGCTTCAAGAGGCCCAGTACTTC	CSAGASGRLQEAQYF
TRBV7-9	TRBJ2-1	-	many	12	TGTGCCAGCTTGGTGGGGCTCAATGAGCAGTTCTTC	CASLVGLNEQFF
TRBV7-2	TRBJ1-2	-	many	14	TGTGCCAGCAGCGAAGGGCCAGGGCCTAGTGGCTACACCTTC	CASSEGPGPSGYTF
TRBV6-1	TRBJ1-2	-	-	13	TGTGCCAGCAGACTGGACAGAAGCTATGGCTACACCTTC	CASRLDRSYGYTF
TRBV30	TRBJ1-3	-	many	14	TGTGCCTGGACCCGGGGGGGGGCCCGAAACACCATATATTTT	CAWTRGGARNTIYF
TRBV7-9	TRBJ2-7	-	-	14	TGTGCCAGCAGCTTAGCGACCCTCCCCTACGAGCAGTACTTC	CASSLATLPYEQYF
TRBV28	TRBJ2-5	TRBD1	many	13	TGTGCCAGCAGTTTATCAGGGGGACAGACCCAGTACTTC	CASSLSGGQTQYF
TRBV7-9	TRBJ1-1	TRBD1	many	16	TGTGCCAGCAGCTTAGGGGAGACAGGGGGGTTCACTGAAGCTTTCTTT	CASSLGETGGFTEAFF
TRBV19	TRBJ1-2	-	-	13	TGTGCCAGTAGCATAACAGGACCTGGTGGCTACACCTTC	CASSITGPGGYTF
TRBV10-1	TRBJ2-5	-	-	8	TGCGCCAGCAATCGAGGCAACTTC	CASNRGNF